A single sample gave rise to the 28 T cell receptor beta chains below, sequenced in a study of blood T cell repertoires in COVID-19. Clones were read by immunoSEQ multiplex PCR, and TCRdb kept only the in-frame ones, dropping some. The table has 170,000 or so clones, 85% seen once. The sample consisted of PBMCs or T cells enriched from blood (not recorded which). These receptors were taken from a middle-aged man who had recovered from COVID-19.

This clone was detected only once. The chain carries TRBV6-4 and TRBJ2-1; TRBD2 agrees at 11 bases. Germline CDR1 reads MRHNA; CDR2 reads SNTAGT. The J segment lost 3 bases and the V segment lost 4 bases, leaving 5 bases of the junction unmatched. The CDR3 is 16 residues long. This CDR3 is CASSVSGRALYNEQFF. Written as DNA, the CDR3 is TGTGCCAGCAGTGTTAGCGGGAGGGCCCTCTACAATGAGCAGTTCTTC.

V gene TRBV7-3 combines with J gene TRBJ2-3; 8 nucleotides line up with TRBD2. CDR1 and CDR2 (germline): SGHTA, FQGTGA. CDR3 length: 14 amino acids. The J segment lost 6 bases and the V segment lost 3 bases, leaving 5 bases of the junction unmatched. The DNA of the CDR3 is TGTGCCAGCAGCTTGGCGGGAGGCGGGGATACGCAGTATTTT. Its protein product is CASSLAGGGDTQYF.

CDR3: CSVEDGQVYQETQYF. As DNA, the CDR3 is TGCAGCGTTGAAGATGGACAGGTGTACCAAGAGACCCAGTACTTC. The chain is built from TRBV29-1 and TRBJ2-5; 7 bases match TRBD1. The V gene end was trimmed by 0 bases and the J gene end by 0 bases; junction bases not matched to a gene: 4. Germline values: CDR1 SQVTM, CDR2 ANQGSEA. CDR3 size: 15 residues.

This chain uses TRBV7-2 with TRBJ2-7; 9 nucleotides align to TRBD2. Trimming at V came to 3 bases and at J to 4 bases, leaving 7 bases not matched to a gene. Germline V gene lookup returns CDR1 SGHTA and CDR2 FQGNSA. This CDR3 is built from 15 residues. The CDR3 loop is CASSFSLAGGYEQYF. Here the CDR3 DNA reads TGTGCCAGCAGCTTTTCATTGGCGGGAGGGTACGAGCAGTACTTC.

The rearrangement links TRBV19 to TRBJ2-1; D possibly corresponds to TRBD2 (6 bases). CDR1 LNHDA and CDR2 SQIVND come from the germline V gene (reference sequence). CDR3 length: 15 residues. V was trimmed by 4 bases and J by 4 bases, leaving 14 bases between them. The CDR3: CASSNERVFYNEQFF. The CDR3 DNA is TGTGCCAGTAGTAACGAGCGGGTCTTTTACAATGAGCAGTTCTTC.

CDR3 in amino acids: CASSMGRGGTEAFF. CDR3 bases: TGTGCCAGTAGTATGGGGCGGGGCGGGACTGAAGCTTTCTTT. The rearrangement links TRBV19 to TRBJ1-1; D is perhaps TRBD1 (5 bases). The V end lost 3 bases, the J end lost 5 bases, and 13 bases lay between the germline ends. Germline lookup yields CDR1 LNHDA and CDR2 SQIVND (reference sequence). The CDR3 has 14 residues.

J is TRBJ2-1 and V is TRBV21-1; no DNA check was done on the table's D call, TRBD2. TRBV21-1 is labeled a pseudogene. This CDR3 comprises 11 residues. This CDR3 reads CASSTHSEQFF. Written as DNA, the CDR3 is TGTGCCAGCAGCACCCATAGTGAGCAGTTCTTC.

The sample holds a few counts of this clone. The J gene is TRBJ2-5, the V gene TRBV5-4; TRBD1 aligns across 8 bases. V shed 4 bases, J shed 5 bases, and the junction held 13 bases outside the gene matches. The CDR3 runs to 16 residues. CDR1 SGHNT and CDR2 YYREEE come from the germline V gene (reference sequence). The CDR3 DNA follows: TGTGCCAGCAGCGGATCAGGGGGCCCTAAGGGGGAGACCCAGTACTTC. It translates to CASSGSGGPKGETQYF.

The chain couples TRBV20-1 to TRBJ1-5; D might be TRBD1 (6 bases). The CDR3 covers 15 residues. Germline-derived CDR1 and CDR2 are DFQATT and SNEGSKA (reference sequence). Trimming pared 3 bases from V and 6 bases from J, leaving 18 bases between. The CDR3, as DNA: TGCAGTGCTAGTGAACAGGGACGGTCGACTCAGCCCCAGCATTTT. As protein: CSASEQGRSTQPQHF.

The chain recombines TRBV18 with TRBJ2-2, with a possible D match to TRBD1 (5 bases). The V and J ends lost 3 bases and 2 bases respectively, with 10 bases between them. CDR1 KGHSH and CDR2 LQKENI come from the germline V gene. This CDR3 comprises 15 residues. The DNA for the CDR3 is TGTGCCAGCTCACCCCGGACACCTAACACCGGGGAGCTGTTTTTT. Encoded protein: CASSPRTPNTGELFF.

The rearrangement uses TRBV28 and TRBJ2-4; possibly TRBD2 for D (5 bases). Trimming shortened V by 1 base and J by 1 base, and 14 bases separated the two germline ends. In germline, CDR1 is MDHEN, CDR2 SYDVKM. The CDR3 length is 17 residues. CDR3 sequence: CASSLFLGPGAKNIQYF. CDR3 DNA: TGTGCCAGCAGTTTATTCTTGGGTCCGGGGGCCAAAAACATTCAGTACTTC.

The chain links TRBV5-1 to TRBJ1-4, with TRBD1 matching over 7 bases. V shed 1 base, J shed 8 bases, and the junction held 5 bases outside the gene matches. The germline V gene has CDR1 SGHRS and CDR2 YFSETQ. This CDR3 spans 14 amino acids. CDR3 sequence: CASSLNRGSEKLFF. The CDR3 DNA follows: TGCGCCAGCAGCTTGAACAGGGGTAGCGAAAAACTGTTTTTT. The full variable domain, completed using reference TRBV5-1 and TRBJ1-4, is KAGVTQTPRYLIKTRGQQVTLSCSPISGHRSVSWYQQTPGQGLQFLFEYFSETQRNKGNFPGRFSGRQFSNSRSEMNVSTLELGDSALYLCASSLNRGSEKLFFGSGTQLSVL.

The chain joins TRBV6-2 or TRBV6-3 to TRBJ1-2; D remains unclear. With 5 bases removed from V and 3 bases from J, the gap between germline ends came to 13 bases. CDR1 MNHEY and CDR2 SVGEGT come from the germline V gene. This CDR3 comprises 14 residues. Here the CDR3 reads CASSRDTGHYGYTF. CDR3 sequence (DNA): TGTGCCAGCAGTCGGGATACGGGTCACTATGGCTACACCTTC.

V and J are TRBV19 and TRBJ1-2; D is undetermined. CDR3 size: 14 residues. In germline, CDR1 is LNHDA, CDR2 SQIVND (reference sequence). V lost 8 bases and J 1 base, leaving 14 bases between the germline ends. DNA for the CDR3: TGTGCCAGTTCCCTGCGGGCCGATAACTATGGCTACACCTTC. Translation: CASSLRADNYGYTF.

The rearrangement links TRBV18 to TRBJ1-3, with D possibly being TRBD1 (5 bases). CDR3 length: 15 residues. Germline-derived CDR1 and CDR2 are KGHSH and LQKENI. The V end was cut by 4 bases, the J end by 4 bases, with 14 bases between. This CDR3 reads CASSREGAPGNTIYF. The CDR3 DNA sequence: TGTGCCAGCTCACGAGAAGGGGCTCCAGGAAACACCATATATTTT.

The chain combines TRBV19 with TRBJ1-1; a possible D gene is TRBD1 (5 bases). Germline V gene sequence: CDR1 LNHDA, CDR2 SQIVND (reference sequence). The CDR3 is 15 residues long. V lost 5 bases to trimming and J lost 5 bases, with 18 bases between them. CDR3 protein: CASSVKGSGLTEAFF. CDR3 nucleotide sequence: TGTGCCAGTAGTGTTAAGGGTTCAGGGTTAACTGAAGCTTTCTTT.

V is TRBV18 and J is TRBJ2-3; D is unclear. The CDR3 loop spans 15 amino acids. Germline V gene lookup returns CDR1 KGHSH and CDR2 LQKENI. V lost 2 bases, J lost 4 bases, and 13 bases lay in between. This CDR3 reads CASSPTSSDPDTQYF. The CDR3 bases are TGTGCCAGCTCACCAACGTCCAGCGATCCAGATACGCAGTATTTT.

J is TRBJ2-7 and V is TRBV19, with D possibly matching TRBD2 (5 bases). With 3 bases removed from V and 7 bases from J, the gap between germline ends came to 19 bases. Looked up from germline, CDR1 is LNHDA and CDR2 is SQIVND (reference sequence). The CDR3 has 15 amino acids. DNA of the CDR3: TGTGCCAGTAGTATGCCGGGCCGGCGGAGAGGGGAGCAGTACTTC. This codes for CASSMPGRRRGEQYF. Full variable domain (outside the CDR3, taken from reference TRBV19 and TRBJ2-7): DGGITQSPKYLFRKEGQNVTLSCEQNLNHDAMYWYRQDPGQGLRLIYYSQIVNDFQKGDIAEGYSVSREKKESFPLTVTSAQKNPTAFYLCASSMPGRRRGEQYFGPGTRLTVT.

The gene calls are TRBV10-3 and TRBJ1-6; D might be TRBD1 (5 bases). Trimming removed 4 bases at V and 10 bases at J, with 11 bases between. CDR1 is ENHRY, CDR2 SYGVKD, per germline. The CDR3 contains 13 residues. The CDR3 is CAISAGQDSPLHF. The CDR3 nucleotides are TGTGCCATCAGTGCAGGGCAGGACTCACCCCTCCACTTT.

The V and J genes are TRBV7-8 and TRBJ1-5; D is uncertain. V was clipped by 1 base and J by 3 bases, with 7 bases between them. Per germline, CDR1 SGHVS and CDR2 FQNEAQ. This CDR3 spans 14 amino acids. The CDR3 DNA is TGTGCCAGCAGCTTAGGGGCAGCCAATCAGCCCCAGCATTTT. It encodes CASSLGAANQPQHF.

The chain combines TRBV9 with TRBJ1-1, with 7 bases matching TRBD1. Germline V lookup: CDR1 SGDLS, CDR2 YYNGEE. V lost 6 bases and J lost 2; bases outside the gene matches: 7. The CDR3 has 14 amino acids. The CDR3 sequence: CASTHGQVNTEAFF. In nucleotides, the CDR3 is TGTGCCAGCACCCACGGACAGGTAAACACTGAAGCTTTCTTT.

This clone showed up just once. The V gene is TRBV12-5, the J gene TRBJ2-1; no reliable D call. Trimming removed 2 bases from V and 0 bases from J, with 11 bases in between. The CDR3 totals 16 residues. Germline V lookup: CDR1 LGHNT, CDR2 FRNRAP. The DNA for the CDR3 is TGTGCTAGTGGTTTGTTGGAAGCGCTCTCCTACAATGAGCAGTTCTTC. Its protein product is CASGLLEALSYNEQFF.

The chain uses TRBV5-4 and TRBJ1-1; TRBD1 matches 7 bases. Germline loops: CDR1 SGHNT, CDR2 YYREEE (reference sequence). The CDR3 has 15 residues. The V and J ends lost 4 bases and 2 bases, in that order; junction bases with no gene match: 8. The CDR3 is CASSPPRGTNTEAFF. The CDR3 region has the DNA TGTGCCAGCAGCCCCCCCAGGGGGACCAACACTGAAGCTTTCTTT.

A few counts support this clone. The chain combines TRBV15 with TRBJ2-4; D not certain. Per germline, CDR1 LNHNV and CDR2 YYDKDF (reference sequence). V was shortened by 0 bases and J by 1 base, with 13 bases between the two germline ends. The CDR3 sequence is 17 residues long. The CDR3 reads CATSRDLTGSAKNIQYF. The DNA for the CDR3 is TGTGCCACCAGCAGAGACCTGACGGGTTCGGCCAAAAACATTCAGTACTTC.

The chain couples TRBV11-2 to TRBJ1-6; 9 bases fit TRBD1. The CDR3 is made up of 16 amino acids. J lost 4 bases, V lost 5 bases, and 6 bases had no gene match. The germline V gene has CDR1 SGHAT and CDR2 FQNNGV. The CDR3 is CASSPGTGLYNSPLHF. CDR3 bases: TGTGCCAGCAGCCCGGGGACAGGGCTTTATAATTCACCCCTCCACTTT.

The CDR3 protein is CASSLQMGGRTTYEQYF. In DNA, the CDR3 is TGTGCCAGCAGCTTACAAATGGGGGGTAGAACTACTTACGAGCAGTACTTC. This rearrangement joins TRBV7-6 to TRBJ2-7; perhaps TRBD2 as D (6 bases). Trimming stripped 2 bases from V and 4 bases from J, with 21 bases between. There are 17 residues in the CDR3. CDR1 SGHVS and CDR2 FNYEAQ come from the germline V gene. The full variable domain, rest sourced from reference TRBV7-6 and TRBJ2-7, is GAGVSQSPRYKVTKRGQDVALRCDPISGHVSLYWYRQALGQGPEFLTYFNYEAQQDKSGLPNDRFSAERPEGSISTLTIQRTEQRDSAMYRCASSLQMGGRTTYEQYFGPGTRLTVT.

The chain recombines TRBV27 with TRBJ1-6; TRBD1 might be the D (6 bases). CDR1 is MNHEY and CDR2 is SMNVEV in the germline V gene (reference sequence). With 5 bases removed from V and 4 bases from J, the gap between germline ends came to 15 bases. CDR3 length: 16 amino acids. CDR3 nucleotide sequence: TGTGCCAGCAGTGTTACACAGGGTGATTATAATTCACCCCTCCACTTT. Translating it yields CASSVTQGDYNSPLHF.

This clone was seen a few times. The genes are TRBV2 and TRBJ2-3; the D gene is possibly TRBD2 (6 bases). V shed 2 bases and J shed 6 bases, with 6 bases lying between them. The CDR3 totals 12 residues. Germline assignment: CDR1 SNHLY and CDR2 FYNNEI. The CDR3, as DNA: TGTGCCAGCAGTGAACTAGCGGATACGCAGTATTTT. Residues: CASSELADTQYF.